A single sample gave rise to the 5 T cell receptor beta chains below, sequenced in a study of blood T cell repertoires in COVID-19. Generated by immunoSEQ multiplex PCR, the TCRdb table keeps only in-frame clones and is missing some. Seen here are some 110,000 clones, approximately 84% observed once, and the top ten hold approximately 1.5%. Sequenced input: peripheral blood. These receptors were obtained from a middle-aged man with acute or convalescent COVID-19.

The rearrangement uses TRBV7-3 and TRBJ2-1; the D gene is possibly TRBD2 (6 bases). The CDR3 length is 12 residues. V was cut by 5 bases and J by 9 bases, with 11 bases left in between. In germline, CDR1 is SGHTA, CDR2 FQGTGA. The CDR3 DNA sequence: TGTGCCAGCAGCCCCACGCGGGGTGAGCAGTTCTTC. Protein product: CASSPTRGEQFF.

The chain combines TRBV10-3 with TRBJ1-5, with D unclear. The germline V gene encodes CDR1 ENHRY and CDR2 SYGVKD. This CDR3 is 12 amino acids long. Trimming removed 8 bases at V and 3 bases at J, with 8 bases between. The CDR3 nucleotides are TGTGCCATCTCCGACACCAATCAGCCCCAGCATTTT. As protein: CAISDTNQPQHF.

The chain has TRBV4-1 and TRBJ2-4; unclear D gene. CDR1 and CDR2 from the germline V gene are MGHRA and YSYEKL. V was shortened by 4 bases and J by 7 bases, with 17 bases between the two germline ends. CDR3 length: 15 residues. The CDR3 sequence is CASSRFHEAVNIQYF. CDR3 DNA sequence: TGCGCCAGCAGCCGCTTCCACGAGGCTGTGAACATTCAGTACTTC.

V and J are TRBV4-2 and TRBJ2-5, with D unclear. CDR1 and CDR2 from the germline V gene are LGHNA and YNFKEQ. The V gene lost 0 bases and the J gene lost 2 bases, with 10 bases spanning the gap. The CDR3 is 15 residues long. CDR3 loop: CASSQDPPLQETQYF. CDR3 nucleotide sequence: TGTGCCAGCAGCCAAGATCCCCCGTTACAAGAGACCCAGTACTTC.

Remarks on this clone: Mismatch with germline at one junction end may stem from a read error. The gene calls are TRBV6-6 and TRBJ2-7, with a tentative D call TRBD2 (6 bases). CDR1 and CDR2 from the germline V gene are MNHNY and SVGAGI (reference sequence). This CDR3 contains 16 residues. Here the CDR3 DNA reads TGTGCCAGCAGTTTAACGGCGGGACTCCTCTCCTACGAGCAGTACTTT. Translation: CASSLTAGLLSYEQYF.